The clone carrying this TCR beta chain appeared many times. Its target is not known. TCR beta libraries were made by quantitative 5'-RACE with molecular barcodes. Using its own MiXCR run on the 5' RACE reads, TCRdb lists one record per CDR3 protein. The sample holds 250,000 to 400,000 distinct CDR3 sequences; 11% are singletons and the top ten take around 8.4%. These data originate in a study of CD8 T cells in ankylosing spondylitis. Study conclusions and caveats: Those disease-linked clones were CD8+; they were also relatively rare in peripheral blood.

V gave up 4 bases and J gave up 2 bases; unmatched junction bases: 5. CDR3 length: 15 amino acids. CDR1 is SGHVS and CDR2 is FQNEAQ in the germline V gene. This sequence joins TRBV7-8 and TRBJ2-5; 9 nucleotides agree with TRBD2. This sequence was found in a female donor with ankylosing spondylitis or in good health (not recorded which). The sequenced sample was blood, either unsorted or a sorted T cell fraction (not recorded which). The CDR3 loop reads CASSSWTSAQETQYF. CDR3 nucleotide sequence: TGTGCCAGCAGCTCCTGGACTAGCGCTCAAGAGACCCAGTACTTC.